This T cell receptor beta chain was identified in a study of neoadjuvant anti-PD-1 for oral cavity cancer. Looking at the study overall: Patients without progression received a fourth nivolumab dose around day 43, then surgical resection on days 50-56. General study points: With a few patients per group, TCR findings need larger cohorts.

CDR1 and CDR2 from the germline V gene are SNHLY and FYNNEI. J lost 2 bases, V lost 7 bases, and 5 bases had no gene match. The CDR3 is 14 residues long. With regard to this clone: Its specificity is unknown.

Patients had newly diagnosed, untreated stage II-IVA oral cavity squamous cell carcinoma. Most PBMC samples had around 480 ng input DNA in six replicates. Clones were sequenced by immunoSEQ multiplex PCR, and TCRdb holds only the in-frame ones, with some missing. The table has around 60,000 clones, approximately 79% seen once; the top ten hold 2.5% to 3%. The source material was PBMCs, sampled before nivolumab (anti-PD-1) treatment. This sequence was found in a person aged 40 to 85 with oral cavity squamous cell carcinoma. V is TRBV2 and J is TRBJ1-5; 7 positions match TRBD1. CDR3 DNA sequence: TGTGCCAGCAACGGTGACAGGGGCAATCAGCCCCAGCATTTT. It specifies CASNGDRGNQPQHF. Filled out from reference TRBV2 and TRBJ1-5, the complete variable domain reads EPEVTQTPSHQVTQMGQEVILRCVPISNHLYFYWYRQILGQKVEFLVSFYNNEISEKSEIFDDQFSVERPDGSNFTLKIRSTKLEDSAMYFCASNGDRGNQPQHFGDGTRLSIL.